Listed here is a single T cell receptor (beta chain). Its antigen is not known. With each sample, at least 5.5 micrograms of total RNA were extracted. The use of a sample-barcoded 5' primer and a J-beta primer mix characterized a second PCR of about 7 to 12 cycles. TCRdb re-analysed the 5' RACE reads in MiXCR, keeping a single row per CDR3 protein. The sample includes 650,000 to 950,000 distinct CDR3 sequences, 44% of them seen just once. The data were obtained in a study of blood T cells in healthy people across ages. Study-level points and caveats: Samples with more naive T cells showed higher observed beta diversity. Relative to aged donors, long-lived donors carried more naive CD4+ cells and displayed higher diversity.

The V gene lost 0 bases and the J gene lost 8 bases, with 10 bases spanning the gap. The CDR3 covers 14 residues. Looked up from germline, CDR1 is LGHDT and CDR2 is YNNKEL (reference sequence). The TCR was taken from a man aged 55 to 70 in good health. The sample taken for sequencing was blood. The chain is built from TRBV3-1 and TRBJ1-4; no clear D gene. The CDR3 sequence is CASSQDYQREKLFF. The CDR3 coding sequence is TGTGCCAGCAGCCAAGACTATCAGAGGGAAAAACTGTTTTTT.